A single sample gave rise to the 22 T cell receptor beta chains below, sequenced in a study of shared clonotypes between healthy human individuals. The table came from immunoSEQ multiplex PCR; TCRdb's copy has only in-frame clones and leaves some out. Among roughly 2,500,000 clones listed, over 85% were seen once. The source material was naive CD4+ T cells from PBMCs. The subset: CD45RA+ positively selected. The receptors stem from a man younger than 35 in good health. Some clones in this sample may be carry-over from other donors' samples.

As to this clone: The same CDR3 can be traced to other DNA sequences in this sample. This chain uses TRBV15 with TRBJ1-2; 7 bases fit TRBD1. The CDR3 length is 12 residues. From germline, CDR1 is LNHNV and CDR2 YYDKDF (reference sequence). With V trimmed by 5 bases and J by 8 bases, 5 bases remained unmatched. The CDR3 loop is CATSRDRIGYTF. For the CDR3, the DNA is TGTGCCACCAGCCGGGACAGAATAGGCTACACCTTC. The variable domain in full, with the rest retrieved from reference TRBV15 and TRBJ1-2, is DAMVIQNPRYQVTQFGKPVTLSCSQTLNHNVMYWYQQKSSQAPKLLFHYYDKDFNNEADTPDNFQSRRPNTSFCFLDIRSPGLGDTAMYLCATSRDRIGYTFGSGTRLTVV.

The chain carries TRBV5-1 and TRBJ2-1; D not resolved. Germline loops: CDR1 SGHRS, CDR2 YFSETQ. This CDR3 spans 14 amino acids. Trimming left V 6 bases short and J 10 bases short, with 20 bases between. The CDR3 is CASMAETPWWEQFF. CDR3 bases: TGCGCCAGCATGGCGGAGACTCCTTGGTGGGAGCAGTTCTTC.

The chain employs TRBV27 and TRBJ1-4; D is uncertain. Germline CDR1 MNHEY, CDR2 SMNVEV (reference sequence). V lost 2 bases and J lost 0, with 7 bases in between. The CDR3 spans 15 residues. As DNA, the CDR3 is TGTGCCAGCAGTTTACCCGGAACAACTAATGAAAAACTGTTTTTT. Protein product: CASSLPGTTNEKLFF. The whole variable domain, remainder taken from reference TRBV27 and TRBJ1-4, is EAQVTQNPRYLITVTGKKLTVTCSQNMNHEYMSWYRQDPGLGLRQIYYSMNVEVTDKGDVPEGYKVSRKEKRNFPLILESPSPNQTSLYFCASSLPGTTNEKLFFGSGTQLSVL.

As DNA, the CDR3 is TGCGCCAGCGCAGCGGGGGGACAGGGGGCTGGTGGCTACACCTTC. Protein product: CASAAGGQGAGGYTF. The chain uses TRBV4-1 and TRBJ1-2; TRBD1 matches 12 bases. Trimming took 8 bases from V and 7 from J; bases not matched to a gene: 11. The CDR3 loop spans 15 amino acids. Per the germline V gene, CDR1 is MGHRA and CDR2 is YSYEKL.

This chain connects TRBV2 to TRBJ2-7; 9 bases agree with TRBD1. CDR1 SNHLY and CDR2 FYNNEI come from the germline V gene. The CDR3 totals 15 residues. J was trimmed by 5 bases and V by 1 base; bases with no gene match: 6. CDR3 DNA sequence: TGTGCCAGCAGTGAAGAGACAGGGGGGTTCCACGAGCAGTACTTC. It translates to CASSEETGGFHEQYF. Variable domain in full (rest from reference TRBV2 and TRBJ2-7): EPEVTQTPSHQVTQMGQEVILRCVPISNHLYFYWYRQILGQKVEFLVSFYNNEISEKSEIFDDQFSVERPDGSNFTLKIRSTKLEDSAMYFCASSEETGGFHEQYFGPGTRLTVT.

The V gene is TRBV7-7, the J gene TRBJ2-5, with D possibly being TRBD2 (6 bases). CDR3 length: 15 residues. Trimming stripped 4 bases from V and 2 bases from J, with 14 bases between. Per the germline V gene, CDR1 is SSHAT and CDR2 is FNYEAQ (reference sequence). CDR3 in DNA: TGTGCCAGCAGCTACCAGGGAGGTCTTCAAGAGACCCAGTACTTC. Its translation is CASSYQGGLQETQYF.

This clone was observed a single time. The rearrangement joins TRBV5-1 to TRBJ1-3, with 8 bases that match TRBD1. The V segment lost 3 bases and the J segment 4 bases; nucleotides outside the gene matches: 6. The CDR3 runs 15 residues. Germline V gene data show CDR1 as SGHRS and CDR2 as YFSETQ. CDR3 DNA sequence: TGCGCCAGCAGCTCGACAGGGGATCCCGGAAACACCATATATTTT. It encodes CASSSTGDPGNTIYF.

J is TRBJ2-2 and V is TRBV9; no clear D gene. The germline CDR1 and CDR2 sequences are SGDLS and YYNGEE. The length of the CDR3 is 16 residues. V shed 3 bases and J shed 3 bases, with 15 bases lying between them. The CDR3 sequence is CASSAASTSYTGELFF. Written as DNA, the CDR3 is TGTGCCAGCAGCGCCGCCTCGACATCGTACACCGGGGAGCTGTTTTTT.

J is TRBJ2-2 and V is TRBV5-4; TRBD2 agrees at 7 bases. From germline, CDR1 is SGHNT and CDR2 YYREEE (reference sequence). This CDR3 has 18 residues. Trimming at V came to 2 bases and at J to 1 base, leaving 11 bases not matched to a gene. Here the CDR3 reads CASSFGRGSGKNTGELFF. CDR3 nucleotide sequence: TGTGCCAGCAGCTTCGGGAGAGGGAGCGGGAAGAACACCGGGGAGCTGTTTTTT.

The J gene is TRBJ1-1, the V gene TRBV9, with a tentative D call TRBD1 (6 bases). The CDR3 sequence is 18 residues long. Germline assignment: CDR1 SGDLS and CDR2 YYNGEE. Trimming left V 3 bases short and J 0 bases short, with 21 bases between. DNA of the CDR3: TGTGCCAGCAGCGGGGGTTTCGGGGGACAAGATATGAACACTGAAGCTTTCTTT. Its translation is CASSGGFGGQDMNTEAFF.

The V call is TRBV25-1, the J call TRBJ2-7; D could derive from TRBD1 or TRBD2 (6 bases each). Trimming shortened V by 3 bases and J by 5 bases, and 11 bases separated the two germline ends. The CDR3 extends over 13 amino acids. Germline assignment: CDR1 MGHDK and CDR2 SYGVNS. In DNA, the CDR3 is TGTGCCAGCAGTGATCGGGGGCTAAACGAGCAGTACTTC. Translated, it gives CASSDRGLNEQYF.

The rearrangement joins TRBV11-2 to TRBJ1-6; unclear D gene. The CDR3 has 12 amino acids. The V gene's germline CDR1 is SGHAT and CDR2 FQNNGV. The ends were cut back, 4 bases at V and 12 bases at J, with 10 bases in the middle. The CDR3 reads CASSSSALPLHF. CDR3 in DNA: TGTGCCAGCAGCTCCTCGGCACTACCCCTCCACTTT. The complete variable domain, with remaining parts taken from reference TRBV11-2 and TRBJ1-6, reads EAGVAQSPRYKIIEKRQSVAFWCNPISGHATLYWYQQILGQGPKLLIQFQNNGVVDDSQLPKDRFSAERLKGVDSTLKIQPAKLEDSAVYLCASSSSALPLHFGNGTRLTVT.

This clone was counted once. Other DNA sequences of this sample code for an identical CDR3. The gene calls are TRBV9 and TRBJ2-3; no reliable D call. This CDR3 is 13 amino acids long. The V gene lost 0 bases and the J gene lost 4 bases, with 6 bases spanning the gap. CDR1 SGDLS and CDR2 YYNGEE come from the germline V gene. The CDR3 is CASSVVGADTQYF. The DNA of the CDR3 is TGTGCCAGCAGCGTAGTTGGGGCAGATACGCAGTATTTT. Drawing the rest from reference TRBV9 and TRBJ2-3, the complete variable domain is DSGVTQTPKHLITATGQRVTLRCSPRSGDLSVYWYQQSLDQGLQFLIQYYNGEERAKGNILERFSAQQFPDLHSELNLSSLELGDSALYFCASSVVGADTQYFGPGTRLTVL.

The chain couples TRBV12-5 to TRBJ2-5; maybe TRBD1 (6 bases). CDR1 and CDR2 (germline): LGHNT, FRNRAP. V was clipped by 5 bases and J by 6 bases, with 10 bases between them. This CDR3 has 12 residues. The CDR3 here is CASGRDIQTQYF. Written as DNA, the CDR3 is TGTGCTAGTGGTCGGGACATCCAGACCCAGTACTTC.

This clone was counted once. This chain joins TRBV5-6 and TRBJ1-2; no reliable D call. There are 11 residues in the CDR3. Trimming took 2 bases from V and 4 from J, leaving 3 bases between them. From germline, CDR1 is SGHDT and CDR2 YYEEEE. CDR3 amino acids: CASSFGYGYTF. CDR3 nucleotide sequence: TGTGCCAGCAGCTTCGGCTATGGCTACACCTTC.

V is TRBV27 and J is TRBJ2-3; 10 nucleotides align to TRBD1. The CDR3 is 17 residues long. CDR1 and CDR2 (germline): MNHEY, SMNVEV (reference sequence). The V segment lost 5 bases and the J segment 2 bases; nucleotides outside the gene matches: 10. The CDR3 nucleotides are TGTGCCAGCAGTCCAAGGGGGACAGGGGTTCCCACAGATACGCAGTATTTT. It is translated as CASSPRGTGVPTDTQYF.

V is TRBV2 and J is TRBJ1-5; 9 bases align to TRBD1. Germline V gives CDR1 SNHLY, CDR2 FYNNEI. The CDR3 has 17 amino acids. Trimming took 0 bases from V and 3 from J; bases not matched to a gene: 6. The chain's CDR3 is CASSEAGTGRINQPQHF. DNA for the CDR3: TGTGCCAGCAGTGAAGCGGGGACAGGGCGGATCAATCAGCCCCAGCATTTT.

This sequence joins TRBV19 and TRBJ1-2; possibly TRBD1 for D (5 bases). CDR1 and CDR2 from the germline V gene are LNHDA and SQIVND (reference sequence). The CDR3 contains 13 residues. Deletions cut 3 bases from V and 7 bases from J, with 12 bases between. The CDR3 spells CASSIGRVGGYTF. The DNA for the CDR3 is TGTGCCAGTAGTATTGGCAGGGTAGGTGGCTACACCTTC.

A single count supports this clone. The genes are TRBV29-1 and TRBJ2-5, with D perhaps TRBD1 (5 bases). Looked up from germline, CDR1 is SQVTM and CDR2 is ANQGSEA. CDR3 size: 15 residues. V gave up 0 bases and J gave up 5 bases, with 16 bases separating them. The CDR3 bases are TGCAGCGTTGAAGAGGCCAGGACAAAAACCGAGACCCAGTACTTC. Protein: CSVEEARTKTETQYF.

This sequence joins TRBV9 and TRBJ1-3, with 7 bases aligning to TRBD1. This CDR3 has 14 residues. The V and J ends lost 2 bases and 6 bases, in that order; junction bases with no gene match: 5. CDR1 and CDR2 (germline): SGDLS, YYNGEE. The CDR3 sequence is CASSVRDRLNTIYF. CDR3 DNA: TGTGCCAGCAGCGTCAGGGACAGACTAAACACCATATATTTT. Drawing the rest from reference TRBV9 and TRBJ1-3, the complete variable domain is DSGVTQTPKHLITATGQRVTLRCSPRSGDLSVYWYQQSLDQGLQFLIQYYNGEERAKGNILERFSAQQFPDLHSELNLSSLELGDSALYFCASSVRDRLNTIYFGEGSWLTVV.

The CDR3 coding sequence is TGTGCCAGCAGTTTAAGGGGGGTTCTATACAATGAGCAGTTCTTC. It encodes CASSLRGVLYNEQFF. This chain uses TRBV28 with TRBJ2-1, with D perhaps given as TRBD1 or TRBD2 (6 bases each). The V and J ends lost 2 bases and 4 bases respectively, with 12 bases between them. Germline CDR1 and CDR2: MDHEN and SYDVKM. The CDR3 spans 15 residues.

CDR3 sequence: CAWSSGVGYEQYF. The DNA of the CDR3 is TGTGCCTGGAGTAGCGGTGTGGGGTACGAGCAGTACTTC. This rearrangement joins TRBV30 to TRBJ2-7, with D perhaps matching TRBD2 (5 bases). There are 13 residues in the CDR3. V was shortened by 2 bases and J by 4 bases, with 12 bases between the two germline ends. The germline V gene encodes CDR1 GTSNPN and CDR2 SVGIG (reference sequence).